These T cell receptor beta chains were read from a single sample in a study of CD8 T cells in ankylosing spondylitis. TCRdb itself ran the 5' RACE reads through MiXCR, one entry per CDR3 protein. The data contain some 240,000 distinct CDR3 sequences, 18% of them singletons. What was sequenced was blood, either unsorted or a sorted T cell fraction (not recorded which). The receptors come from a male donor with ankylosing spondylitis or in good health (not recorded which). Each CDR3 is given with its conserved first and last residue. Each record gives: CDR3 protein, CDR3 DNA, CDR3 length, D gene, J gene, V gene, clone size. A D gene is named only where the DNA matches it firmly. Part of the rows lack a size; the others show once, few, many or a class for expanded clones.

CDR3 protein: CSARGREASYEQYF
CDR3 DNA: TGCAGTGCTAGGGGGCGGGAGGCCTCCTACGAGCAGTACTTC
CDR3 length: 14
D gene: TRBD2
J gene: TRBJ2-7
V gene: TRBV20-1
clone size: few

CDR3 protein: CASSLMTGGLHTDTQYF
CDR3 DNA: TGTGCCAGCAGCTTGATGACAGGGGGTTTACACACAGATACGCAGTATTTT
CDR3 length: 17
D gene: TRBD1
J gene: TRBJ2-3
V gene: TRBV7-2
clone size: few

CDR3 protein: CASSQDTDSTYEQYF
CDR3 DNA: TGCGCCAGCAGCCAAGACACGGACAGTACCTACGAGCAGTACTTC
CDR3 length: 15
D gene: -
J gene: TRBJ2-7
V gene: TRBV4-3
clone size: -

CDR3 protein: CASSDRAGSNQPQHF
CDR3 DNA: TGTGCCAGCAGTGACAGGGCAGGGTCCAATCAGCCCCAGCATTTT
CDR3 length: 15
D gene: -
J gene: TRBJ1-5
V gene: TRBV6-1
clone size: few

CDR3 protein: CSVGTAFTYEQYF
CDR3 DNA: TGCAGCGTTGGGACAGCTTTTACCTACGAGCAGTACTTC
CDR3 length: 13
D gene: -
J gene: TRBJ2-7
V gene: TRBV29-1
clone size: -

CDR3 protein: CASSLERDVHSYEQYF
CDR3 DNA: TGTGCCAGCAGCTTAGAACGGGACGTTCACTCCTACGAGCAGTACTTC
CDR3 length: 16
D gene: -
J gene: TRBJ2-7
V gene: TRBV7-6
clone size: many

CDR3 protein: CASSQVASGSSMYEQYF
CDR3 DNA: TGCGCCAGCAGCCAAGTGGCTAGCGGATCCTCGATGTACGAGCAGTACTTC
CDR3 length: 17
D gene: TRBD2
J gene: TRBJ2-7
V gene: TRBV4-1
clone size: -

CDR3 protein: CASSLIDGTDTQYF
CDR3 DNA: TGTGCCAGCAGCCTTATAGACGGCACAGATACGCAGTATTTT
CDR3 length: 14
D gene: -
J gene: TRBJ2-3
V gene: TRBV5-6
clone size: -

CDR3 protein: CASSNIPLRDRAYEQYF
CDR3 DNA: TGTGCCAGCAGTAATATCCCGCTCCGGGACAGGGCCTACGAGCAGTACTTC
CDR3 length: 17
D gene: TRBD1
J gene: TRBJ2-7
V gene: TRBV27
clone size: -

CDR3 protein: CASSDLGVLFSEAFF
CDR3 DNA: TGTGCCAGCAGCGATCTGGGGGTGCTGTTCTCTGAAGCTTTCTTT
CDR3 length: 15
D gene: -
J gene: TRBJ1-1
V gene: TRBV7-9
clone size: -

CDR3 protein: CASSQEWREDYEQYF
CDR3 DNA: TGTGCCAGCAGCCAAGAGTGGCGGGAGGACTACGAGCAGTACTTC
CDR3 length: 15
D gene: TRBD2
J gene: TRBJ2-7
V gene: TRBV4-2
clone size: -

CDR3 protein: CASSQGYTEAFF
CDR3 DNA: TGTGCCAGCAGCCAGGGTTACACTGAAGCTTTCTTT
CDR3 length: 12
D gene: -
J gene: TRBJ1-1
V gene: TRBV14
clone size: few

CDR3 protein: CSVEDGGVWETQYF
CDR3 DNA: TGCAGCGTTGAAGACGGAGGGGTTTGGGAGACCCAGTACTTC
CDR3 length: 14
D gene: -
J gene: TRBJ2-5
V gene: TRBV29-1
clone size: few

CDR3 protein: CSVEGPSGVANTGELFF
CDR3 DNA: TGCAGCGTTGAAGGGCCTAGCGGGGTTGCGAACACCGGGGAGCTGTTTTTT
CDR3 length: 17
D gene: TRBD2
J gene: TRBJ2-2
V gene: TRBV29-1
clone size: -

CDR3 protein: CASSLENWGDTQYF
CDR3 DNA: TGTGCCAGCAGCTTGGAAAACTGGGGCGATACGCAGTATTTT
CDR3 length: 14
D gene: -
J gene: TRBJ2-3
V gene: TRBV7-8
clone size: many

CDR3 protein: CSVVLAHKTGETQYF
CDR3 DNA: TGCAGCGTTGTTTTAGCACACAAGACGGGGGAGACCCAGTACTTC
CDR3 length: 15
D gene: -
J gene: TRBJ2-5
V gene: TRBV29-1
clone size: many

CDR3 protein: CASSQAPDRAGGNTIYF
CDR3 DNA: TGCGCCAGCAGCCAAGCCCCCGACAGGGCAGGAGGAAACACCATATATTTT
CDR3 length: 17
D gene: TRBD1
J gene: TRBJ1-3
V gene: TRBV4-1
clone size: few